This record concerns one TCR beta chain sequence. The target antigen is unknown. This record belongs to a study of shared clonotypes between healthy human individuals. Donors had no recently reported acute infections or vaccinations and were HIV-negative. Profiled with immunoSEQ multiplex PCR; TCRdb holds only in-frame clones, not every one. The table has a few hundred thousand clones, around 70% seen once. Study-wide results and caveats: Among the subsets, naive ones generally showed larger estimated richness than memory ones.

Sequenced: memory CD4+ T cells sorted from blood. Subset in this sample: CD45RA-negative fraction. The receptor was derived from a man younger than 45 in good health.

DNA of the CDR3: TGTGCCAGCAGTGTCGGGACAGAGATCTACGAGCAGTACTTC. This gives the protein CASSVGTEIYEQYF. The chain uses TRBV2 and TRBJ2-7; 7 bases are a match to TRBD1. The CDR3 totals 14 residues. Germline CDR1 reads SNHLY; CDR2 reads FYNNEI. V trimming: 4 bases; J trimming: 3 bases; junction bases outside the gene matches: 6.